This note documents a single TCR beta chain sequence. Trimming cost V 3 bases and J 6 bases; bases outside gene matches: 3. This CDR3 contains 12 residues. The germline V gene encodes CDR1 DFQATT and CDR2 SNEGSKA (reference sequence). These data belong to a study of blood T cell repertoires in COVID-19. Study as a whole: Both acute and convalescent COVID-19 samples were obtained from the United States, Italy and Spain. The analysed material was cDNA or gDNA that came from T cells, B-cell-depleted T cells, or PBMCs.

Source study methods: Estimates of nucleated cell counts were drawn from the amplification of reference gene primers. This table comes from immunoSEQ multiplex PCR, and its TCRdb copy is limited to in-frame clones, with some not included. V, J and clone size derive from that table, while D and trimming were established from the DNA sequence. The sample includes some 68,000 clones, 88% of them seen just once. The chain is built from TRBV20-1 and TRBJ1-2; TRBD1 matches 8 bases. This receptor was obtained from a human donor in a cohort sampled during active COVID-19. The source material was peripheral blood. This CDR3 is CSASPGGHGYTF. CDR3 coding DNA: TGCAGTGCTAGTCCAGGGGGCCATGGCTACACCTTC.